This T cell receptor (beta chain) was documented in a study of human T cells and chemical hapten exposure (dated by TCRdb to 2020 to 2023). In terms of the full investigation: For sensitization, 2% DPC in acetone was applied to a 2 cm by 2 cm area of upper inner arm skin. Patch testing was performed on the upper back with Finn chambers containing 0.01% DPC, and the patch tests were scored after 6 days according to International Contact Dermatitis Research Group standards. The study tracked peripheral blood TCR repertoire changes in vivo during primary and secondary sensitization to the hapten diphenylcyclopropenone (DPC) in alopecia patients. Throughout the study period of roughly five months, patients also received therapeutic DPC doses to the scalp every week. Libraries were combined into a pool for sequencing, and differences in TCR yield between samples came mainly from small differences in library volumes within the pool. Blood samples were taken from patients before sensitization (week 0) and then at 2, 6 and about 24 weeks after DPC sensitization. Blood for TCR sequencing was provided by twenty-nine alopecia patients at one to four time points (pre-sensitization, 2, 6 and 24 weeks). Most of the patients in the cohort were female, and the cohort covered alopecia areata with under or over 50% scalp involvement, alopecia totalis and alopecia universalis. The paper's findings and limits, for the study overall: Repeated subsampling changed both the strength of the expansion versus patch-test correlation and the threshold at which the correlation became significant. Compared with pre-sensitization or healthy control sets, expanded TCRs formed significantly more large CDR3 similarity clusters, which is consistent with antigen-driven responses. DPC sensitization did not change the number of TCRs with a frequency above 1 in 1000, and there was no evidence of changes in global repertoire structure. Alopecia, a presumed autoimmune disease, was present in all patients, so the immune response of the patients might differ from that of healthy individuals. Patch test score was positively correlated with the number of PT1 expanded TCRs, with significance at thresholds 8, 16 and 32 but not at 4.

The receptor library was made with RACE. TCRdb lists the instrument as NextSeq 500. During library preparation, unique molecular identifiers were attached to individual cDNA molecules so that TCRs could be counted in a quantitative, reproducible way. Each blood RNA sample was used to sequence both TCR alpha and TCR beta chains. In the original analysis: A median of about 87,000 TCRs per sample was observed, with a range of about 23,224 to 700,000. V, J and CDR3 annotation of the TCR reads was performed with the Decombinator software suite. For the PS versus PT1 abundance plots, all samples were subsampled to the same number of TCRs (28,000). TCRs were defined as expanded if absent before sensitization and observed at least eight times at the 2-week time point. The public reads were run again by TCRdb, first through fastp at Q25 and then through MiXCR, and only productive beta chains were kept. One record per CDR3 amino acid sequence lists the most common genes and DNA. In this record, the V and J calls reflect TCRdb's handling and not the investigators' own analysis. The sample records 85,000 to 100,000 distinct CDR3 sequences, 12% of which are singletons. Over 2% of the sample belongs to the ten largest clones.

From the germline V gene, CDR1 is MNHEY and CDR2 is SVGEGT. Trimming takes 6 bases from V and 2 bases from J, and the germline ends sit 14 bases apart. The CDR3 runs 14 amino acids, cysteine and phenylalanine included. The only DNA kept is the CDR3, 42 bases in frame from the first base. This specimen's time point label, interpreted: patch test 1, 2 weeks after DPC sensitization. The sample's treatment or condition label, in plain terms: therapeutic diphenylcyclopropenone sensitization with weekly scalp DPC. Blood at each patch-test visit was drawn before the patch test was applied. Eligible patients were aged 18 to 70, diagnosed with alopecia, deemed suitable for DPC therapy, and excluded if pregnant. Unfractionated whole blood was collected in Tempus Blood RNA tubes, and total RNA was extracted from that blood. This clonotype has at least ten counts. Its antigen specificity is not known. No base-level quality is on record; no much larger clone is a single base apart.

The V and J genes are TRBV6-2 or TRBV6-3 and TRBJ2-7; the D element could tentatively be TRBD1 or TRBD2, as 5 bases agree for each. The clonotype was recovered from a woman in her 40s with alopecia areata. Some clones in this sample may be carry-over from other donors' samples. The material was whole blood, obtained in connection with sensitization to the hapten diphenylcyclopropenone (DPC). The CDR3 is CASRPPGRTYEQYF. The DNA sequence is TGTGCCAGCAGACCCCCGGGACGTACCTACGAGCAGTACTTC.